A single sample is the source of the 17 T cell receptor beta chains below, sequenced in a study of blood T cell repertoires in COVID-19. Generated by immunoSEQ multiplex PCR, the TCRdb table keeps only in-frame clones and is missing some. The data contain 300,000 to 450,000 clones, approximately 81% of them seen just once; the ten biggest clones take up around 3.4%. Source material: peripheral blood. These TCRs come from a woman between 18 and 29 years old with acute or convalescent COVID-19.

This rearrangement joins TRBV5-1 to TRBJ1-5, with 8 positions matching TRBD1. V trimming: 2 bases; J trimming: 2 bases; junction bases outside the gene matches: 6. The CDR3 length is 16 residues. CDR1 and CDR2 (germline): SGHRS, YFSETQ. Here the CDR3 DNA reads TGCGCCAGCAGCTTTGATCCGGGACAGGGCAATCAGCCCCAGCATTTT. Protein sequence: CASSFDPGQGNQPQHF.

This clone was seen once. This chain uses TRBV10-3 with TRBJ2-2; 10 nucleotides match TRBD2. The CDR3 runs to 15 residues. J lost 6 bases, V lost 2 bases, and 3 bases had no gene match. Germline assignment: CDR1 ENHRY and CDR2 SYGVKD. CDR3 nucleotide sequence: TGTGCCATCAGTGAGACTAGCGGGGTGCCCGGGGAGCTGTTTTTT. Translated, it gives CAISETSGVPGELFF.

CDR3 nucleotides: TGTGCCAGCAGTTTGACAGAGGGGGTCTACGAGCAGTACTTC. This translates into CASSLTEGVYEQYF. The chain is built from TRBV27 and TRBJ2-7, with TRBD1 as a possible D gene (6 bases). V lost 3 bases and J 3 bases, leaving 12 bases between the germline ends. There are 14 residues in the CDR3. Germline assignment: CDR1 MNHEY and CDR2 SMNVEV (reference sequence).

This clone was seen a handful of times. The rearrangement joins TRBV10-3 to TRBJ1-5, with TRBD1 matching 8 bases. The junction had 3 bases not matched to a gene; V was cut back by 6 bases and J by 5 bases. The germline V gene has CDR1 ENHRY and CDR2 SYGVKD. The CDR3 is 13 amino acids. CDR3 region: CAISVQGDQPQHF. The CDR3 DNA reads TGTGCCATCAGCGTACAGGGGGATCAGCCCCAGCATTTT.

This CDR3 is CASSPRQGATNEKLFF. The CDR3 nucleotides are TGTGCCAGCTCACCACGACAGGGGGCAACTAATGAAAAACTGTTTTTT. This chain connects TRBV18 to TRBJ1-4, with TRBD1 matching over 9 bases. Germline values: CDR1 KGHSH, CDR2 LQKENI. The CDR3 runs 16 residues. Germline trimming cut 1 base from V and 0 bases from J; bases unmatched to any gene: 0.

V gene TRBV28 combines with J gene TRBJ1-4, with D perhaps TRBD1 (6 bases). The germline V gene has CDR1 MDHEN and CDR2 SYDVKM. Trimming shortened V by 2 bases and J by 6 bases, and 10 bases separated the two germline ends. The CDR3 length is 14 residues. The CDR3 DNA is TGTGCCAGCAGTTTACCTGGGGGCGATGAAAAACTGTTTTTT. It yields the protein CASSLPGGDEKLFF.

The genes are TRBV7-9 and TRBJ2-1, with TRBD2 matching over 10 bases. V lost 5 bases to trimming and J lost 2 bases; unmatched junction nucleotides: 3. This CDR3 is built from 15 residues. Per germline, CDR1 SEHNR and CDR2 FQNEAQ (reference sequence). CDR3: CASSSGRDPYNEQFF. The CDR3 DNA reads TGTGCCAGCAGCAGCGGGAGGGACCCCTACAATGAGCAGTTCTTC.

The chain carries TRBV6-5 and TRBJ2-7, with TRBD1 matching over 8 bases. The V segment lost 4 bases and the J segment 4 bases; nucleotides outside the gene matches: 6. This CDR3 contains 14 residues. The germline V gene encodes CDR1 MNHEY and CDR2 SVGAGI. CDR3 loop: CASSSPGGGYEQYF. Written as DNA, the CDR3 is TGTGCCAGCAGTTCCCCAGGGGGCGGGTACGAGCAGTACTTC.

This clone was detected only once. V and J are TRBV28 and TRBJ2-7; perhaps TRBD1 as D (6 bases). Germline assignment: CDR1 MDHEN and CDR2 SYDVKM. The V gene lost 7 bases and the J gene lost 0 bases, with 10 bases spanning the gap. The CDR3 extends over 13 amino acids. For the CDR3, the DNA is TGTGCCAGCACCCGGGACAACTCCTACGAGCAGTACTTC. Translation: CASTRDNSYEQYF.

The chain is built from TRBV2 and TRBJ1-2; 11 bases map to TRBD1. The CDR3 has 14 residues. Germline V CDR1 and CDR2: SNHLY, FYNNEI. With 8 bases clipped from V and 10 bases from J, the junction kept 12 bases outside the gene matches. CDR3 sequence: CASFLGQGAMAYTF. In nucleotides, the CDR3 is TGTGCCAGCTTTTTAGGACAGGGGGCTATGGCCTACACCTTC.

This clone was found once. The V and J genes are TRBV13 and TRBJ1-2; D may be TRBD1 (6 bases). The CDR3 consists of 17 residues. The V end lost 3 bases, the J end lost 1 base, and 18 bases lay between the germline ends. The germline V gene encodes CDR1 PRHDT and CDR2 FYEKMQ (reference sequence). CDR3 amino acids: CASSFPDREIDNYGYTF. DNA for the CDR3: TGTGCCAGCAGCTTCCCGGACAGAGAAATAGATAACTATGGCTACACCTTC.

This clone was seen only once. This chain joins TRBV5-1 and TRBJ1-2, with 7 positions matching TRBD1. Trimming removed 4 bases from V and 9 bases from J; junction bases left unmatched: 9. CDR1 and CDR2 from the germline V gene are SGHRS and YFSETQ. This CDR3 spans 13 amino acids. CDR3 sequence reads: CASSGEPDRRYTF. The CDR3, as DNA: TGCGCCAGCAGCGGGGAACCGGACAGGCGCTACACCTTC.

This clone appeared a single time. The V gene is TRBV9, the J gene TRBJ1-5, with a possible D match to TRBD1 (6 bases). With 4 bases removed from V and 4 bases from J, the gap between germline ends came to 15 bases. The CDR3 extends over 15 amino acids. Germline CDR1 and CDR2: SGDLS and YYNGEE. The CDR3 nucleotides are TGTGCCAGCAGCTCCAGCGCAGGGGAGAATCAGCCCCAGCATTTT. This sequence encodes CASSSSAGENQPQHF. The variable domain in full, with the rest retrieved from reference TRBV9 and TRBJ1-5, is DSGVTQTPKHLITATGQRVTLRCSPRSGDLSVYWYQQSLDQGLQFLIQYYNGEERAKGNILERFSAQQFPDLHSELNLSSLELGDSALYFCASSSSAGENQPQHFGDGTRLSIL.

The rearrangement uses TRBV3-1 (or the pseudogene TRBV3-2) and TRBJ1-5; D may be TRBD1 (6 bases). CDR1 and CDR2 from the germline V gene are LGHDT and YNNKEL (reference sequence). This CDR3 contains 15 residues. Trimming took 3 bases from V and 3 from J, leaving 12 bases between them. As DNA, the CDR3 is TGTGCCAGCAGCCAGGGGCAGGGGTCCAATCAGCCCCAGCATTTT. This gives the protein CASSQGQGSNQPQHF.

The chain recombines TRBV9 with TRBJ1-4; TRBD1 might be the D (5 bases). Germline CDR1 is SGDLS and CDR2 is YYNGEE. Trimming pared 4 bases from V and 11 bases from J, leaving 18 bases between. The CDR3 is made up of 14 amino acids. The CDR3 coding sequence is TGTGCCAGCAGCCCAGAAGGGGAGGGTGCGAAACTGTTTTTT. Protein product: CASSPEGEGAKLFF.

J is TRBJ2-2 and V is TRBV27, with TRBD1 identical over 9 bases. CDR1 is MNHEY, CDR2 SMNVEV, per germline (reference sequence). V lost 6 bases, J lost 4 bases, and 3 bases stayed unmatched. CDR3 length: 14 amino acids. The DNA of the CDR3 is TGTGCCAGCAGATACAGGGGGCGCACCGGGGAGCTGTTTTTT. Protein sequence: CASRYRGRTGELFF.

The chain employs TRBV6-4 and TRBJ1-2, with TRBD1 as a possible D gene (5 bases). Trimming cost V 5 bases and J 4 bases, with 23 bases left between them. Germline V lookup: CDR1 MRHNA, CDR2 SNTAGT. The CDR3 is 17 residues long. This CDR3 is CASSPRVAGRGSYGYTF. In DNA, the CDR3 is TGTGCCAGCAGTCCCCGGGTGGCGGGGCGTGGAAGCTATGGCTACACCTTC.